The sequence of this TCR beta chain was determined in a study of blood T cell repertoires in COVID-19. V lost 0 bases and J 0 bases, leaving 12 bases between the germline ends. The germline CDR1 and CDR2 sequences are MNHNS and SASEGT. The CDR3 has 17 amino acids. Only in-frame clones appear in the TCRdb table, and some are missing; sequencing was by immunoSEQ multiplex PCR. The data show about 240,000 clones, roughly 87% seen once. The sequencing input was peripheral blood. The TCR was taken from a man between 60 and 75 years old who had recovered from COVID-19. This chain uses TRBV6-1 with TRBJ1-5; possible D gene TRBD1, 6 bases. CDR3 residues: CASSEARTVYSNQPQHF. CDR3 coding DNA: TGTGCCAGCAGTGAAGCTAGGACAGTTTATAGCAATCAGCCCCAGCATTTT.